The sequence of this T cell receptor (beta chain) was determined in a study of blood T cell repertoires in COVID-19. The data were produced by immunoSEQ multiplex PCR, yet TCRdb's version contains in-frame clones alone and is incomplete. The table shows roughly 150,000 clones, with 80% occurring only once. Germline CDR1 and CDR2: SNHLY and FYNNEI. This CDR3 contains 13 residues. To note about this clone: The junction departs from the called germline gene at one end, perhaps through a read error.

The chain carries TRBV2 and TRBJ1-2; TRBD1 agrees at 10 bases. The sequenced sample consisted of PBMCs or T cells enriched from blood (not recorded which). This TCR came from a woman aged 55-70 years who had recovered from COVID-19. CDR3: CASSEGTGDGYTF. As DNA, the CDR3 is TGTGCCAGCAGCGAAGGGACAGGGGACGGCTACACCTTC.